This TCR beta chain was obtained from a study of response to subunit inactivated influenza vaccine. General study results and limits: A suggestion made by the authors is that each seasonal influenza vaccination recruits few new T cells.

The V end was cut by 1 base, the J end by 7 bases, with 11 bases between. From germline, CDR1 is MGHRA and CDR2 YSYEKL. The CDR3 consists of 14 residues. TCRdb reanalysed the RT-PCR reads using MiXCR and keeps one entry per CDR3 protein. The profile shows about 650,000 distinct CDR3 sequences, approximately 15% of them singletons. About this clonotype: Its matching antigen is unknown.

The TCR comes from a man aged 50 or older who received an inactivated influenza vaccine. This chain links TRBV4-1 with TRBJ2-1, with TRBD2 as a possible D gene (5 bases). The input for sequencing was PBMCs from blood, taken approximately 15 days before vaccination. For the CDR3, the DNA is TGCGCCAGCAGCCAAGTCGGGGTTGGGAATGAGCAGTTCTTC. It specifies CASSQVGVGNEQFF.